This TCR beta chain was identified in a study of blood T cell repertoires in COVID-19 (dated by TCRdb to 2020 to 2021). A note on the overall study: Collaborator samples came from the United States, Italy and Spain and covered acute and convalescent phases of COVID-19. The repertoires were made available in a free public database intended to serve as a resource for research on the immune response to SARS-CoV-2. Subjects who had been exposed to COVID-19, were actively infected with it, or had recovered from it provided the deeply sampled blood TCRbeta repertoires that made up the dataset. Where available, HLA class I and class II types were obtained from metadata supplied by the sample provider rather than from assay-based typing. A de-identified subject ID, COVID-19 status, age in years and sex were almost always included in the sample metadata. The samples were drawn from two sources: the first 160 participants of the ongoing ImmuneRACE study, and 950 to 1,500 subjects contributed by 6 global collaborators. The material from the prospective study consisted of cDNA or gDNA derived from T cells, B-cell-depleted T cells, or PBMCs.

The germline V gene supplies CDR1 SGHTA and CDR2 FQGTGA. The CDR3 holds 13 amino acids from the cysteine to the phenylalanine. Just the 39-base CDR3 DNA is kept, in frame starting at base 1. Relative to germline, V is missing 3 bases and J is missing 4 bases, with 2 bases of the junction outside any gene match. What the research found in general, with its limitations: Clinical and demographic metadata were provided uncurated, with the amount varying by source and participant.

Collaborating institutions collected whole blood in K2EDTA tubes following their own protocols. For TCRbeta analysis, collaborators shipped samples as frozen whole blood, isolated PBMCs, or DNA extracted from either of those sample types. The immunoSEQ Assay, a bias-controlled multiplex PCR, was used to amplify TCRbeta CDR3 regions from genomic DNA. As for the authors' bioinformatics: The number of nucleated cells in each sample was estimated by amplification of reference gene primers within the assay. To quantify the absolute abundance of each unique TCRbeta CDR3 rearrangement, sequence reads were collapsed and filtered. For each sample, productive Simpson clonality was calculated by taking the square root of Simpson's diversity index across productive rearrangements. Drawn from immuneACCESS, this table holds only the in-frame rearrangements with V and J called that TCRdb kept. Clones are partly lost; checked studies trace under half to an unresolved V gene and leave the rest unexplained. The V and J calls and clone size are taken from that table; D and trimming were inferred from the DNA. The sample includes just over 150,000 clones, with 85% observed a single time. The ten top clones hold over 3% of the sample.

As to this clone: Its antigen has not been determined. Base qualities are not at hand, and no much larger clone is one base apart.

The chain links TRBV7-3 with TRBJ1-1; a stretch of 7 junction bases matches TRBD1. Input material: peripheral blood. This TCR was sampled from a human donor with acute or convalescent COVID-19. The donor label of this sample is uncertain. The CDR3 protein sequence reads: CASSLTGITEAFF. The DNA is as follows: TGTGCCAGCAGCTTGACAGGGATCACTGAAGCTTTCTTT.